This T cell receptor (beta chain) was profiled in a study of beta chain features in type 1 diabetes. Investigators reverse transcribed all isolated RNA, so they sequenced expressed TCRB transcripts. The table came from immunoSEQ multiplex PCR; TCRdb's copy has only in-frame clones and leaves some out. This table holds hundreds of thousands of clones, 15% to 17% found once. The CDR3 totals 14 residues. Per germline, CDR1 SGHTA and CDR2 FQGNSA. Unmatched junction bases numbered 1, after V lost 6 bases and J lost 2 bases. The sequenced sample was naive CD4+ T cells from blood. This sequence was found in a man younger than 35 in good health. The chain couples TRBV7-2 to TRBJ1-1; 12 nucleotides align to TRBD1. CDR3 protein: CASRGQGANTEAFF. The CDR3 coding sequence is TGTGCCAGCAGGGGACAGGGGGCAAACACTGAAGCTTTCTTT.